One sample yielded the 23 T cell receptor beta chains listed below, sequenced in a study of T cells after yellow fever vaccination. MiXCR, applied by TCRdb to the 5' RACE reads, yields one record per CDR3 protein. The sample shows about 580,000 distinct CDR3 sequences, roughly a sixth of them seen only once. This sample comprised PBMCs, obtained around 5 days after the first yellow fever vaccination. The source of these receptors is a man younger than 35 who received the YFV17D yellow fever vaccine.

This clonotype came up a few times. This chain links TRBV11-1 with TRBJ2-5; 7 bases are a match to TRBD2. The CDR3 is 15 residues long. Per germline, CDR1 SGHAT and CDR2 FQDESV (reference sequence). Trimming took 3 bases from V and 3 from J; bases not matched to a gene: 7. For the CDR3, the DNA is TGTGCCAGCAGCTTCCGGCCGGGAGGAGAAGAGACCCAGTACTTC. Its protein product is CASSFRPGGEETQYF.

The CDR3 nucleotides are TGTGCCAGCAGACAAAGACCGGGGCGGTGGGTCACTGAAGCTTTCTTT. Its protein product is CASRQRPGRWVTEAFF. The chain joins TRBV6-1 to TRBJ1-1; tentative D call: TRBD1 (5 bases). Trimming removed 6 bases at V and 4 bases at J, with 21 bases between. CDR3 length: 16 amino acids. CDR1 and CDR2 from the germline V gene are MNHNS and SASEGT.

This sequence joins TRBV5-1 and TRBJ1-1; 8 nucleotides agree with TRBD1. The CDR3 runs 15 residues. V was pared by 4 bases and J by 0 bases, with 5 bases of the junction left unmatched. CDR1 and CDR2 (germline): SGHRS, YFSETQ. The CDR3 coding sequence is TGCGCCAGCAGCCCGGGACAGGAGCTGAACACTGAAGCTTTCTTT. Translation gives CASSPGQELNTEAFF.

V and J are TRBV7-2 and TRBJ2-3; 7 nucleotides line up with TRBD2. Germline V gene lookup returns CDR1 SGHTA and CDR2 FQGNSA. This CDR3 is built from 14 residues. V was pared by 4 bases and J by 6 bases, with 7 bases of the junction left unmatched. The CDR3 nucleotides read TGTGCCAGCAGCTCCCTGGCACTAGCGGATACGCAGTATTTT. Translated, it gives CASSSLALADTQYF.

The table lists this clonotype with a few counts. The rearrangement joins TRBV18 to TRBJ1-1; no clear D gene. V was cut by 4 bases and J by 6 bases, with 9 bases left in between. Germline CDR1 reads KGHSH; CDR2 reads LQKENI. The length of the CDR3 is 12 residues. CDR3 sequence (DNA): TGTGCCAGCTCACGAATTCGGGCTGAAGCTTTCTTT. As protein: CASSRIRAEAFF. Supplemented by reference TRBV18 and TRBJ1-1, the full variable domain reads NAGVMQNPRHLVRRRGQEARLRCSPMKGHSHVYWYRQLPEEGLKFMVYLQKENIIDESGMPKERFSAEFPKEGPSILRIQQVVRGDSAAYFCASSRIRAEAFFGQGTRLTVV.

This chain connects TRBV15 to TRBJ1-2; perhaps TRBD1 as D (5 bases). Germline V gene data show CDR1 as LNHNV and CDR2 as YYDKDF (reference sequence). V dropped 3 bases and J dropped 4 bases, with 12 bases sitting between them. The CDR3 runs 14 residues. CDR3 protein: CATSSPGRIYGYTF. The CDR3 coding sequence is TGTGCCACCAGCAGCCCGGGACGGATCTATGGCTACACCTTC.

This clonotype was counted between two and nine times. V and J are TRBV20-1 and TRBJ1-6; D gene ambiguous. Germline V lookup: CDR1 DFQATT, CDR2 SNEGSKA (reference sequence). V was clipped by 6 bases and J by 9 bases, with 15 bases between them. The CDR3 length is 13 residues. This chain's CDR3 is CSAILYMGSPLHF. The CDR3 nucleotides read TGCAGTGCCATCTTATATATGGGTTCACCCCTCCACTTT.

The chain is built from TRBV5-8 and TRBJ2-3; D perhaps matches TRBD2 (5 bases). The CDR3 covers 13 residues. Germline CDR1 is SGHTS and CDR2 is YDEGEE. Trimming took off 7 bases at V and 4 bases at J, with 13 bases between the two ends. CDR3 protein: CASRDFYPDTQYF. DNA for the CDR3: TGTGCCAGCCGGGATTTTTACCCAGATACGCAGTATTTT.

This clonotype was counted ten times or more. The chain employs TRBV24-1 and TRBJ2-3, with 9 positions matching TRBD1. The ends lost 9 bases at V and 1 base at J; junction bases unmatched: 4. CDR1 is KGHDR and CDR2 is SFDVKD in the germline V gene. The CDR3 extends over 14 amino acids. The CDR3 sequence is CATAGQGRTDTQYF. CDR3 sequence (DNA): TGTGCCACCGCCGGACAGGGGCGCACAGATACGCAGTATTTT.

The rearrangement links TRBV7-2 to TRBJ2-1; 7 bases are a match to TRBD1. Germline lookup yields CDR1 SGHTA and CDR2 FQGNSA. The J segment lost 12 bases and the V segment lost 4 bases, leaving 18 bases of the junction unmatched. The CDR3 is 16 amino acids. CDR3 sequence: CASSSNRQGRAGGQFF. Written as DNA, the CDR3 is TGTGCCAGCAGCTCCAATCGACAGGGCCGCGCGGGTGGGCAGTTCTTC.

The chain couples TRBV18 to TRBJ1-2; TRBD1 might be the D (5 bases). V was trimmed by 2 bases and J by 5 bases, leaving 18 bases between them. This CDR3 has 16 amino acids. Looked up from germline, CDR1 is KGHSH and CDR2 is LQKENI. This chain's CDR3 is CASSPRGAESTYGYTF. CDR3 bases: TGTGCCAGCTCACCAAGGGGTGCCGAGTCTACGTATGGCTACACCTTC.

This clonotype was detected only a few times. The rearrangement links TRBV4-1 to TRBJ1-2; D remains ambiguous. The CDR3 contains 12 residues. Germline assignment: CDR1 MGHRA and CDR2 YSYEKL. V lost 1 base and J 8 bases, leaving 8 bases between the germline ends. The CDR3 spells CASSQGSWGYTF. CDR3 in DNA: TGCGCCAGCAGCCAAGGAAGTTGGGGCTACACCTTC.

The V call is TRBV12-3 or TRBV12-4, the J call TRBJ1-1; 8 bases are shared with TRBD1. The CDR3 covers 16 residues. The J segment lost 0 bases and the V segment lost 6 bases, leaving 9 bases of the junction unmatched. CDR3 sequence (DNA): TGTGCCAGCAGCCAGACCGGACAGGGTTTGAACACTGAAGCTTTCTTT. It codes for CASSQTGQGLNTEAFF.

The J gene is TRBJ1-5, the V gene TRBV27, with unresolved D. The V gene's germline CDR1 is MNHEY and CDR2 SMNVEV (reference sequence). The V gene lost 6 bases and the J gene lost 6 bases, with 9 bases spanning the gap. CDR3 length: 12 amino acids. The CDR3 is CASSAVGQPQHF. Written as DNA, the CDR3 is TGTGCCAGCAGCGCGGTGGGTCAGCCCCAGCATTTT.

The rearrangement uses TRBV7-9 and TRBJ2-1; D not certain. There are 16 residues in the CDR3. The germline CDR1 and CDR2 sequences are SEHNR and FQNEAQ (reference sequence). Trimming removed 5 bases at V and 5 bases at J, with 19 bases between. The CDR3 DNA is TGTGCCAGCAGCCTCCCGACCGTCCAAAACCACAATGAGCAGTTCTTC. It codes for CASSLPTVQNHNEQFF.

The sample holds a few counts of this clonotype. The V and J genes are TRBV27 and TRBJ1-4; possibly TRBD1 for D (5 bases). Germline V CDR1 and CDR2: MNHEY, SMNVEV (reference sequence). V was shortened by 5 bases and J by 7 bases, with 14 bases between the two germline ends. The CDR3 has 14 amino acids. The chain's CDR3 is CASSRGTGIEKLFF. The CDR3 coding sequence is TGTGCCAGCAGTCGTGGGACGGGCATTGAAAAACTGTTTTTT.

V gene TRBV28 combines with J gene TRBJ1-5; D not resolved. Germline V gene data show CDR1 as MDHEN and CDR2 as SYDVKM. The CDR3 sequence is 14 residues long. The germline V and J ends were trimmed by 8 bases and 2 bases, with 13 bases remaining between them. The CDR3 loop reads CASERDIGNQPQHF. CDR3 in DNA: TGTGCCAGCGAGAGGGATATTGGCAATCAGCCCCAGCATTTT.

This clonotype was observed a handful of times. The V call is TRBV5-1, the J call TRBJ2-5; 7 bases are a match to TRBD2. The V segment lost 4 bases and the J segment 1 base; nucleotides outside the gene matches: 7. This CDR3 is 15 amino acids long. Germline values: CDR1 SGHRS, CDR2 YFSETQ. The CDR3 is CASSTMGGFQETQYF. The CDR3 bases are TGCGCCAGCAGCACCATGGGGGGGTTCCAAGAGACCCAGTACTTC.

The chain has TRBV6-2 or TRBV6-3 and TRBJ2-5; the D call may be TRBD1 or TRBD2 (5 bases each). This CDR3 spans 15 amino acids. Deletions cut 5 bases from V and 6 bases from J, with 19 bases between. Germline CDR1 reads MNHEY; CDR2 reads SVGEGT. The CDR3 loop is CASSTVRRGAQTQYF. DNA of the CDR3: TGTGCCAGCAGTACAGTCCGACGAGGGGCCCAGACCCAGTACTTC.

V and J are TRBV7-3 and TRBJ1-6; 9 nucleotides line up with TRBD1. The CDR3 extends over 12 amino acids. The ends lost 9 bases at V and 10 bases at J; junction bases unmatched: 4. Germline V gene sequence: CDR1 SGHTA, CDR2 FQGTGA. CDR3 DNA: TGTGCCAGGGGGACAGGGTACTCACCCCTCCACTTT. It codes for CARGTGYSPLHF.

This clonotype was recorded once. The chain is built from TRBV28 and TRBJ1-5; TRBD1 matches 7 bases. J gave up 6 bases and V 1 base, and 3 bases lay outside the gene matches. This CDR3 comprises 14 residues. Germline V gene lookup returns CDR1 MDHEN and CDR2 SYDVKM. CDR3 sequence (DNA): TGTGCCAGCAGTTTATTAGACAGGGTTCAGCCCCAGCATTTT. It is translated as CASSLLDRVQPQHF. Looking up the rest from reference TRBV28 and TRBJ1-5 gives the full variable domain: DVKVTQSSRYLVKRTGEKVFLECVQDMDHENMFWYRQDPGLGLRLIYFSYDVKMKEKGDIPEGYSVSREKKERFSLILESASTNQTSMYLCASSLLDRVQPQHFGDGTRLSIL.

The chain recombines TRBV12-3 or TRBV12-4 with TRBJ2-1, with 10 bases lining up with TRBD2. Trimming cost V 8 bases and J 13 bases; bases outside gene matches: 14. The length of the CDR3 is 14 residues. The CDR3 DNA reads as TGTGCCAGCGGGTTGGCTAGCGGGGGCCTTTCTCAGTTCTTC. It encodes CASGLASGGLSQFF.

CDR3 in DNA: TGCAGTGTCGACGGCCGCTCCTGGGGCAATGAGCAGTTCTTC. Amino acids: CSVDGRSWGNEQFF. V and J are TRBV20-1 and TRBJ2-1; D is unresolved. Trimming cost V 7 bases and J 6 bases, with 19 bases left between them. In germline, CDR1 is DFQATT, CDR2 SNEGSKA (reference sequence). This CDR3 comprises 14 residues.